A single sample gave rise to the 27 T cell receptor beta chains below, sequenced in a study of OX40 agonist ivuxolimab in advanced cancers. Here immunoSEQ multiplex PCR was the method, and the copy in TCRdb shows in-frame clones only, minus some. The table records about 84,000 clones, approximately 89% of them present only once. The specimen comprised CD4+ or CD8+ T cells sorted from blood, sampled in a trial of the OX40 agonist ivuxolimab. The receptors originated from an adult with an advanced solid tumor such as melanoma, head and neck, liver or kidney cancer.

This clone is a singleton in its sample. The chain carries TRBV23-1 and TRBJ2-1; 7 bases match TRBD1. TRBV23-1 is treated as an ORF (open reading frame) with a function not yet certain. The CDR3 loop spans 13 amino acids. With V trimmed by 4 bases and J by 8 bases, 5 bases remained unmatched. This CDR3 is CASSPQGDDEQFF. The CDR3 DNA follows: TGCGCCAGCAGTCCCCAGGGGGACGATGAGCAGTTCTTC.

This clone was recorded a few times. This chain joins TRBV27 and TRBJ2-7, with D unclear. CDR1 is MNHEY, CDR2 SMNVEV, per germline (reference sequence). The CDR3 sequence is 15 residues long. Trimming took 2 bases from V and 7 from J, leaving 18 bases between them. CDR3 DNA: TGTGCCAGCAGTTTAAACAGCCTACTTTTGGGGGAGCAGTACTTC. Its protein product is CASSLNSLLLGEQYF.

The chain couples TRBV5-8 to TRBJ1-2; D perhaps matches TRBD1 (5 bases). V was pared by 2 bases and J by 8 bases, with 13 bases between. Germline loops: CDR1 SGHTS, CDR2 YDEGEE. The CDR3 has 13 amino acids. The CDR3 protein is CASSFEWGKGYTF. DNA of the CDR3: TGTGCCAGCAGCTTCGAATGGGGGAAGGGCTACACCTTC.

The chain is built from TRBV2 and TRBJ2-1; 9 bases map to TRBD2. V lost 6 bases and J lost 9; bases outside the gene matches: 9. Germline V CDR1 and CDR2: SNHLY, FYNNEI. The CDR3 length is 14 residues. CDR3 residues: CASSPGTSSVEQFF. The DNA for the CDR3 is TGTGCCAGCAGCCCCGGGACTAGCAGTGTTGAGCAGTTCTTC. Together with reference TRBV2 and TRBJ2-1, the CDR3 gives the full variable domain: EPEVTQTPSHQVTQMGQEVILRCVPISNHLYFYWYRQILGQKVEFLVSFYNNEISEKSEIFDDQFSVERPDGSNFTLKIRSTKLEDSAMYFCASSPGTSSVEQFFGPGTRLTVL.

This clone was seen more than once but under ten times. The gene calls are TRBV15 and TRBJ2-3; 7 bases align to TRBD1. Losses at the gene ends were 6 bases for V and 5 bases for J; bases not matched to a gene: 11. This CDR3 comprises 15 residues. The V gene's germline CDR1 is LNHNV and CDR2 YYDKDF (reference sequence). Here the CDR3 DNA reads TGTGCCACCAGTCCGACAGGGTCCTCTGAAGATACGCAGTATTTT. It encodes CATSPTGSSEDTQYF. Complete variable domain (other parts from reference TRBV15 and TRBJ2-3): DAMVIQNPRYQVTQFGKPVTLSCSQTLNHNVMYWYQQKSSQAPKLLFHYYDKDFNNEADTPDNFQSRRPNTSFCFLDIRSPGLGDTAMYLCATSPTGSSEDTQYFGPGTRLTVL.

V usage is TRBV10-1 and J usage is TRBJ2-7, with D perhaps matching TRBD1 or TRBD2 (5 bases each). V gave up 3 bases and J gave up 4 bases, with 19 bases separating them. The CDR3 is made up of 16 amino acids. Germline V gene sequence: CDR1 WNHNN, CDR2 SYGVQD (reference sequence). CDR3 sequence reads: CASSDLTGTEDYEQYV. CDR3 bases: TGCGCCAGCAGTGACCTCACCGGGACCGAGGATTACGAGCAGTACGTC.

The CDR3 region has the DNA TGCAGCGTCGACAGCACTAGCACAGATACGCAGTATTTT. This translates into CSVDSTSTDTQYF. The rearrangement uses TRBV29-1 and TRBJ2-3, with a tentative D call TRBD1 (5 bases). The germline V and J ends were trimmed by 6 bases and 0 bases, with 10 bases remaining between them. This CDR3 has 13 residues. Germline assignment: CDR1 SQVTM and CDR2 ANQGSEA.

As to this clone: A junction end diverges from the germline sequence, so it may reflect a read error. The chain joins TRBV4-2 to TRBJ1-2, with 9 bases matching TRBD1. CDR1 LGHNA and CDR2 YNFKEQ come from the germline V gene. This CDR3 has 15 amino acids. The CDR3 is CASNQGDRDIGGYTF. The CDR3 DNA sequence: TGTGCCAGCAACCAAGGGGACAGGGATATAGGAGGCTACACCTTC.

The chain recombines TRBV21-1 with TRBJ2-7. TRBV21-1 is shown as a pseudogene. The length of the CDR3 is 8 residues. For the CDR3, the DNA is TGTGCCAGCAGCAAGGCCGACGTC. Encoded protein: CASSKADV.

In this sample, this clone turned up once. This CDR3 is CASSFRSGTEAFF. The CDR3 bases are TGTGCCAGCAGCTTTCGTTCGGGTACTGAAGCTTTCTTT. The V and J genes are TRBV7-9 and TRBJ1-1; D remains ambiguous. Germline V CDR1 and CDR2: SEHNR, FQNEAQ (reference sequence). There are 13 residues in the CDR3. V was clipped by 3 bases and J by 5 bases, with 10 bases between them.

The chain combines TRBV21-1 with TRBJ2-1; the table's D call of TRBD2 was not tested on the DNA. TRBV21-1 is given as a pseudogene. The CDR3 is made up of 18 amino acids. The CDR3, as DNA: TGTGCCAGCAGCAAATTATTAGGGTGTCTAGCGCCCTACAATGAGCAGTTCTTC. Translation: CASSKLLGCLAPYNEQFF.

The V call is TRBV12-5, the J call TRBJ2-2, with D maybe TRBD2 (5 bases). With 7 bases removed from V and 0 bases from J, the gap between germline ends came to 12 bases. This CDR3 has 15 amino acids. The germline CDR1 and CDR2 sequences are LGHNT and FRNRAP. CDR3 residues: CASAQDFPNTGELFF. The CDR3 DNA reads as TGTGCTAGTGCCCAGGACTTCCCGAACACCGGGGAGCTGTTTTTT.

The chain combines TRBV12-5 with TRBJ1-1, with TRBD1 matching over 8 bases. The germline gives CDR1 LGHNT, CDR2 FRNRAP. CDR3 length: 17 residues. V dropped 6 bases and J dropped 0; count of bases not matched to a gene: 12. CDR3 in amino acids: CASGLNLQGDLNTEAFF. CDR3 DNA sequence: TGTGCTAGTGGACTAAATCTACAGGGGGACTTGAACACTGAAGCTTTCTTT.

This clone was recorded once. CDR3 in DNA: TGTGCCAGCAGCCACCCGGGGGGTACGCAGTATTTT. This translates into CASSHPGGTQYF. The chain carries TRBV11-3 and TRBJ2-3; 7 bases fit TRBD2. Germline lookup yields CDR1 SGHNT and CDR2 YENEEA. Trimming took 5 bases from V and 8 from J; bases not matched to a gene: 4. The CDR3 is made up of 12 amino acids. Full variable domain (missing parts from reference TRBV11-3 and TRBJ2-3): EAGVVQSPRYKIIEKKQPVAFWCNPISGHNTLYWYLQNLGQGPELLIRYENEEAVDDSQLPKDRFSAERLKGVDSTLKIQPAELGDSAVYLCASSHPGGTQYFGPGTRLTVL.

This chain's CDR3 is CASSQDQNYGYTF. The DNA for the CDR3 is TGCGCCAGCAGCCAAGATCAGAACTATGGCTACACCTTC. The V gene is TRBV4-1, the J gene TRBJ1-2; the D is unclear. The CDR3 loop spans 13 amino acids. Trimming took off 0 bases at V and 2 bases at J, with 4 bases between the two ends. The germline V gene has CDR1 MGHRA and CDR2 YSYEKL.

The gene calls are TRBV5-3 and TRBJ2-5; TRBD1 might be the D (5 bases). TRBV5-3 is known as an ORF, though its function is uncertain. The V end lost 4 bases, the J end lost 1 base, and 20 bases lay between the germline ends. The CDR3 is made up of 17 amino acids. The CDR3 here is CARSVDPQADSQETQYF. In nucleotides, the CDR3 is TGTGCCAGAAGCGTCGATCCACAAGCAGACAGCCAAGAGACCCAGTACTTC.

V is TRBV23-1 and J is TRBJ2-2; 11 bases align to TRBD1. TRBV23-1 is an ORF; its function is uncertain. CDR3 length equals 17 residues. V trimming: 3 bases; J trimming: 3 bases; junction bases outside the gene matches: 6. CDR3 sequence (DNA): TGCGCCAGCAGTCAGTTTGGGACAGGGGGACACACCGGGGAGCTGTTTTTT. This encodes CASSQFGTGGHTGELFF.

This chain uses TRBV10-3 with TRBJ1-2; TRBD1 matches 8 bases. The CDR3 totals 13 residues. With 3 bases clipped from V and 6 bases from J, the junction kept 3 bases outside the gene matches. Germline assignment: CDR1 ENHRY and CDR2 SYGVKD. CDR3: CAISEGTGNGYTF. The CDR3 coding sequence is TGTGCCATCAGTGAAGGGACAGGAAATGGCTACACCTTC.

In this sample, this clone turned up once. V usage is TRBV27 and J usage is TRBJ2-7; D possibly corresponds to TRBD2 (6 bases). The V gene's germline CDR1 is MNHEY and CDR2 SMNVEV (reference sequence). The CDR3 runs 15 residues. V lost 6 bases to trimming and J lost 0 bases, with 15 bases between them. CDR3 sequence (DNA): TGTGCCAGCAGAAAGGGGACTTCTCACTCCTACGAGCAGTACTTC. It encodes CASRKGTSHSYEQYF.

V and J are TRBV7-2 and TRBJ1-2; D is ambiguous. From germline, CDR1 is SGHTA and CDR2 FQGNSA. The CDR3 is 13 amino acids. Trimming removed 6 bases at V and 2 bases at J, with 10 bases between. CDR3 bases: TGTGCCAGCAGTCCGACGGAGAACTATGGCTACACCTTC. Protein product: CASSPTENYGYTF.

The rearrangement links TRBV27 to TRBJ2-5, with TRBD1 matching 7 bases. J gave up 4 bases and V 5 bases, and 4 bases lay outside the gene matches. The CDR3 runs to 13 residues. The V gene's germline CDR1 is MNHEY and CDR2 SMNVEV (reference sequence). CDR3 amino acids: CASSPGTAETQYF. The DNA of the CDR3 is TGTGCCAGCAGTCCGGGGACAGCAGAGACCCAGTACTTC.

The V call is TRBV28, the J call TRBJ1-2, with D tentatively TRBD1 (5 bases). V lost 3 bases and J lost 5, with 13 bases in between. The germline CDR1 and CDR2 sequences are MDHEN and SYDVKM. The CDR3 length is 14 residues. CDR3 nucleotide sequence: TGTGCCAGCAGTTTCCTGATGGGGCCGTATGGCTACACCTTC. The encoded protein is CASSFLMGPYGYTF.

The genes are TRBV4-2 and TRBJ2-1; D is ambiguous. Germline V CDR1 and CDR2: LGHNA, YNFKEQ. The CDR3 covers 16 residues. V was clipped by 1 base and J by 2 bases, with 12 bases between them. DNA for the CDR3: TGTGCCAGCAGCCAAGGCCGAGCCTACGCCTACAATGAGCAGTTCTTC. It encodes CASSQGRAYAYNEQFF.

This clone was found once. This chain uses TRBV4-1 with TRBJ1-1; the match to TRBD1 covers 7 bases. J gave up 6 bases and V 0 bases, and 4 bases lay outside the gene matches. The CDR3 is 14 amino acids. Per germline, CDR1 MGHRA and CDR2 YSYEKL. The CDR3 DNA sequence: TGCGCCAGCAGCCAAGATCGGGGACAGTCTGAAGCTTTCTTT. Protein sequence: CASSQDRGQSEAFF.

V usage is TRBV19 and J usage is TRBJ2-1, with 8 bases lining up with TRBD2. This CDR3 spans 15 amino acids. Trimming removed 1 base from V and 3 bases from J; junction bases left unmatched: 2. CDR1 and CDR2 from the germline V gene are LNHDA and SQIVND (reference sequence). In DNA, the CDR3 is TGTGCCAGTAGTATAGGGCGGGAGGACTACAATGAGCAGTTCTTC. Translating it yields CASSIGREDYNEQFF.

The rearrangement uses TRBV6-5 and TRBJ1-2; 7 nucleotides match TRBD1. V trimming: 8 bases; J trimming: 8 bases; junction bases outside the gene matches: 14. CDR1 and CDR2 (germline): MNHEY, SVGAGI. CDR3 length: 14 amino acids. In DNA, the CDR3 is TGTGCCAGCGGAGAACCCAGACAGGGTGGGGGCTACACCTTC. Protein product: CASGEPRQGGGYTF.

J is TRBJ2-6 and V is TRBV6-5; D ambiguous. Germline assignment: CDR1 MNHEY and CDR2 SVGAGI. Trimming removed 6 bases at V and 3 bases at J, with 12 bases between. This CDR3 has 15 amino acids. The CDR3 reads CASSPSSFGANVLTF. The CDR3, as DNA: TGTGCCAGCAGCCCCTCAAGCTTTGGGGCCAACGTCCTGACTTTC.